This TCR beta chain is drawn from a study of T cell changes during pregnancy in multiple sclerosis. Method: immunoSEQ multiplex PCR; TCRdb's copy keeps in-frame clones and lacks some. The sample includes about 59,000 clones, around 93% of them seen just once. Germline trimming cut 3 bases from V and 2 bases from J; bases unmatched to any gene: 10. CDR3 size: 16 residues. CDR1 is SGHRS and CDR2 is YFSETQ in the germline V gene. The receptor was derived from a female donor with multiple sclerosis, enrolled in a pregnancy study. The sequencing used peripheral blood, collected in the first trimester of pregnancy. V is TRBV5-1 and J is TRBJ2-5; TRBD1 matches 7 bases. The CDR3 region is CASSWIQGSPQETQYF. In DNA, the CDR3 is TGCGCCAGCAGCTGGATACAGGGGTCACCACAAGAGACCCAGTACTTC.